This T cell receptor beta chain stems from a study of blood T cells in healthy people across ages. A note on this clonotype: Its antigen is not known.

Study observations and caveats: More naive CD4+ cells and higher diversity marked long-lived donors relative to aged donors. Naive T cell percentage strongly correlated with TCR beta diversity. No one knew whether donors had CMV, which possibly confounded expanded clonotype changes.

The authors ran a second PCR of about 6 to 12 cycles using a sample-barcoded 5' primer and a J-beta primer mix. TCRdb recomputed calls from the 5' RACE reads with MiXCR, one row per CDR3 protein. Of roughly 2 million distinct CDR3 sequences in the sample, 49% are singletons; the top ten hold over 2%. The CDR3 runs to 15 residues. V gene TRBV21-1 combines with J gene TRBJ2-1; the table names TRBD2, a call not compared with the DNA. TRBV21-1 is a pseudogene segment. Sample: blood. The receptor was isolated from a woman aged 40 to 50 in good health. CDR3 loop: CASSSRTSGINEQFF. The CDR3, as DNA: TGTGCCAGCAGCTCTAGAACTAGCGGAATCAATGAGCAGTTCTTC.